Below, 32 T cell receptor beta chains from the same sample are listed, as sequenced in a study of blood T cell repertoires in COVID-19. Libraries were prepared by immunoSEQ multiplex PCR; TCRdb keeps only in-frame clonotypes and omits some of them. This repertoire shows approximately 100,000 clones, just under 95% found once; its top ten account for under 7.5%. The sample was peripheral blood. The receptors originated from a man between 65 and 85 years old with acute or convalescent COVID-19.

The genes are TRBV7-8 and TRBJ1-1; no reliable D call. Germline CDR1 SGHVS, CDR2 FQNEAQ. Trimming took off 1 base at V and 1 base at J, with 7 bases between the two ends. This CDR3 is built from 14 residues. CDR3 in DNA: TGTGCCAGCAGCTTAGAACTGTCGAACACTGAAGCTTTCTTT. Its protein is CASSLELSNTEAFF.

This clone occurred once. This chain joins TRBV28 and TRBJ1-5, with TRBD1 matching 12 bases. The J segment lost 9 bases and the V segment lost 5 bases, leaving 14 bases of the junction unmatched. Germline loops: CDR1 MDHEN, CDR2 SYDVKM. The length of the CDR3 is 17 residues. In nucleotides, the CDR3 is TGTGCCAGCAGTCCATCAGGGACAGGGGGCATTTCACGGCCCCAGCATTTT. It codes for CASSPSGTGGISRPQHF.

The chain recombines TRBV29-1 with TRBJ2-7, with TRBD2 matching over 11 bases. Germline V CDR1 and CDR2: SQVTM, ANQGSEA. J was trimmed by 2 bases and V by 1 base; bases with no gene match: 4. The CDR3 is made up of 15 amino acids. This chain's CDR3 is CSVEVGLAGPYEQYF. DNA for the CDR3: TGCAGCGTTGAAGTAGGACTAGCGGGTCCCTACGAGCAGTACTTC.

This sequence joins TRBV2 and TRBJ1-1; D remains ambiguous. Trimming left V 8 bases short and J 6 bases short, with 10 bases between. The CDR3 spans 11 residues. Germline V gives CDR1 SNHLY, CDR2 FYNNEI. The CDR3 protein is CASEYVAEAFF. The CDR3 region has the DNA TGTGCCAGCGAGTACGTCGCTGAAGCTTTCTTT.

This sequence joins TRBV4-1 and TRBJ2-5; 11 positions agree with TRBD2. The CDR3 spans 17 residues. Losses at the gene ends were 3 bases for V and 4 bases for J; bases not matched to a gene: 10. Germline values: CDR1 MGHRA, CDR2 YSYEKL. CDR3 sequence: CASSQNSGGVVRETQYF. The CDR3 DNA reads TGCGCCAGCAGCCAGAATAGCGGGGGGGTGGTTAGAGAGACCCAGTACTTC.

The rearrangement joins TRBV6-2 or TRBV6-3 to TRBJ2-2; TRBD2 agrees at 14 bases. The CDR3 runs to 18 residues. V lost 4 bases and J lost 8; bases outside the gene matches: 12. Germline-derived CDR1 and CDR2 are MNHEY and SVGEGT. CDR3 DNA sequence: TGTGCCAGCAGTTCCAGAAGGGGACTAGCGGGAGCCAAGGGGGAGCTGTTTTTT. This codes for CASSSRRGLAGAKGELFF.

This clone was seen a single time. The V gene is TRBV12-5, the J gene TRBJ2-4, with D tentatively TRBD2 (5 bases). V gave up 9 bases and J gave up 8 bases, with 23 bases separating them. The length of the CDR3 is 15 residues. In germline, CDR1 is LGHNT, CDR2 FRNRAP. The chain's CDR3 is CASGDSGALAYIQYF. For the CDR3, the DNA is TGTGCTAGCGGGGATAGTGGAGCGTTGGCGTACATTCAGTACTTC.

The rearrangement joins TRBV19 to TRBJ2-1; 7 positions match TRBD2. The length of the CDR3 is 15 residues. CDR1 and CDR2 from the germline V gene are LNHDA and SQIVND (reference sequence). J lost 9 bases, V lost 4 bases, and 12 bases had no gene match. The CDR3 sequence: CASSKGASGRGEQFF. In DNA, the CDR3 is TGTGCCAGTAGTAAGGGAGCTAGCGGCCGGGGTGAGCAGTTCTTC.

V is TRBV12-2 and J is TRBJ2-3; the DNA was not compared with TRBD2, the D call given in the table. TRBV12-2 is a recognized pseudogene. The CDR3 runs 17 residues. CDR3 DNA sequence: TGTGCAAGTCGCGCGGGGATCGCCGCTTGGGATCGGAGGACGCAGTATTTT. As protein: CASRAGIAAWDRRTQYF.

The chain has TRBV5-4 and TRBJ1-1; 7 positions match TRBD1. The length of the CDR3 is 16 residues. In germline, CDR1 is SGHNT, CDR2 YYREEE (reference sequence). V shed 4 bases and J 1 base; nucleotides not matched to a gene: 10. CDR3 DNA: TGTGCCAGCAGCCGAACTAGACAGGGCGGGAACACTGAAGCTTTCTTT. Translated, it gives CASSRTRQGGNTEAFF.

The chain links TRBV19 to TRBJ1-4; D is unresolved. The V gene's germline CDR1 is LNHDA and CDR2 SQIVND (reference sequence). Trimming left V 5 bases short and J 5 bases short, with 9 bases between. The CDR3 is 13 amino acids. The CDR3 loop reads CASSQADNEKLFF. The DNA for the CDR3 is TGTGCCAGTAGTCAGGCAGACAATGAAAAACTGTTTTTT.

CDR3 protein: CASSKGLAGNDEQFF. Written as DNA, the CDR3 is TGTGCCAGCAGTAAGGGACTAGCGGGTAACGATGAGCAGTTCTTC. V gene TRBV27 combines with J gene TRBJ2-1, with TRBD2 matching over 12 bases. Germline V gene sequence: CDR1 MNHEY, CDR2 SMNVEV (reference sequence). The CDR3 sequence is 15 residues long. With 5 bases clipped from V and 8 bases from J, the junction kept 7 bases outside the gene matches.

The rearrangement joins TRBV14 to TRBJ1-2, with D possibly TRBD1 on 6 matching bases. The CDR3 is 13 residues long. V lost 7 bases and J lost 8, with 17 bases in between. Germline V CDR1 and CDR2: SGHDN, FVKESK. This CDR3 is CASTLATGQGYTF. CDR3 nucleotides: TGTGCCAGCACCCTTGCCACAGGGCAGGGCTACACCTTC. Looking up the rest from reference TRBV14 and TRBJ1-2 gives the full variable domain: EAGVTQFPSHSVIEKGQTVTLRCDPISGHDNLYWYRRVMGKEIKFLLHFVKESKQDESGMPNNRFLAERTGGTYSTLKVQPAELEDSGVYFCASTLATGQGYTFGSGTRLTVV.

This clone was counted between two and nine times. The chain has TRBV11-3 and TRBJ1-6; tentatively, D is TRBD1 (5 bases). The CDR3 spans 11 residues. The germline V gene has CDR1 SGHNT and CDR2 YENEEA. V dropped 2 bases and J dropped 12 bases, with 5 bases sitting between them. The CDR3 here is CASSLRGPLHF. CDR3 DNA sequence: TGTGCCAGCAGCTTAAGGGGACCCCTCCACTTT.

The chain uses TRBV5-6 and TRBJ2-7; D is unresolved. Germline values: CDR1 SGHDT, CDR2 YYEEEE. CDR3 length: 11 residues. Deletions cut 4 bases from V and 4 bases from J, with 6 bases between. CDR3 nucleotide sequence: TGTGCCAGCAGCCGCCAGTACGAGCAGTACTTC. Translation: CASSRQYEQYF.

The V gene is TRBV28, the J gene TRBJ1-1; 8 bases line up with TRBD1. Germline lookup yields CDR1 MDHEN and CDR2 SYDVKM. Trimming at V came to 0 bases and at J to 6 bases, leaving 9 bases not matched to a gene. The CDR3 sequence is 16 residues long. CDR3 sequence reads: CASSLWNPQGAAEAFF. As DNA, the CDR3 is TGTGCCAGCAGTTTATGGAACCCTCAGGGGGCCGCTGAAGCTTTCTTT.

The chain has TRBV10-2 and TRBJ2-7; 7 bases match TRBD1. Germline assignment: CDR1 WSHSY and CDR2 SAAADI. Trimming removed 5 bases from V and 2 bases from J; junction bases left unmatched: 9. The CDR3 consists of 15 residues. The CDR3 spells CASSSVRTGTYEQYF. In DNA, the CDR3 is TGCGCCAGCAGTAGCGTCAGGACAGGAACCTACGAGCAGTACTTC.

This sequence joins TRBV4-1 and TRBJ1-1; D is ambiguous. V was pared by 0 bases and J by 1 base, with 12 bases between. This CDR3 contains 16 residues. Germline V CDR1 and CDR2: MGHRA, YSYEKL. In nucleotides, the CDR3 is TGCGCCAGCAGCCAAGATCGCAGGCAAAAGAACACTGAAGCTTTCTTT. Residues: CASSQDRRQKNTEAFF.

CDR3 amino acids: CASSQRVAVYNEQFF. Written as DNA, the CDR3 is TGTGCCAGCAGCCAAAGGGTAGCGGTTTACAATGAGCAGTTCTTC. The J gene is TRBJ2-1, the V gene TRBV14; maybe TRBD2 (6 bases). The length of the CDR3 is 15 residues. The germline gives CDR1 SGHDN, CDR2 FVKESK. V was trimmed by 2 bases and J by 4 bases, leaving 12 bases between them.

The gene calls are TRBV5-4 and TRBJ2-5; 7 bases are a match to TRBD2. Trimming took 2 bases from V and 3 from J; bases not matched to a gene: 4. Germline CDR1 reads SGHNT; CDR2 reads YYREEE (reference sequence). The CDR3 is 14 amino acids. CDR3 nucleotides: TGTGCCAGCAGCTTCTGGACTAGTGAAGAGACCCAGTACTTC. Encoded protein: CASSFWTSEETQYF. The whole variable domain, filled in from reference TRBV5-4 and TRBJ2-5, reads ETGVTQSPTHLIKTRGQQVTLRCSSQSGHNTVSWYQQALGQGPQFIFQYYREEENGRGNFPPRFSGLQFPNYSSELNVNALELDDSALYLCASSFWTSEETQYFGPGTRLLVL.

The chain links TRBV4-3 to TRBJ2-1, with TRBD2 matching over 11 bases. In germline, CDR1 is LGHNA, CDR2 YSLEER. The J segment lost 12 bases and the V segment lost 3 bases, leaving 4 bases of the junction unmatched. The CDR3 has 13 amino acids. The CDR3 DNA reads TGCGCCAGCAGCCAGCTAGCGGGAGGCCCGCAGTTCTTC. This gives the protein CASSQLAGGPQFF.

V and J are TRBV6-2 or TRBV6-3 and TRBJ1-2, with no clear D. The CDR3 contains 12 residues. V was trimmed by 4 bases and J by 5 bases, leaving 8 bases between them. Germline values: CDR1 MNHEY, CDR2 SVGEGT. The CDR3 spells CASSFDSYGYTF. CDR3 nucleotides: TGTGCCAGCAGTTTCGACTCGTATGGCTACACCTTC.

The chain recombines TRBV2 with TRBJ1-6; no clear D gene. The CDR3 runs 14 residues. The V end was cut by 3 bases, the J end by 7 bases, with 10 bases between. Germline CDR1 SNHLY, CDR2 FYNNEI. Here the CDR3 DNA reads TGTGCCAGCAGTGAGGAGTTAACCAATTCACCCCTCCACTTT. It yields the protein CASSEELTNSPLHF. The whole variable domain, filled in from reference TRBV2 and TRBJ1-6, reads EPEVTQTPSHQVTQMGQEVILRCVPISNHLYFYWYRQILGQKVEFLVSFYNNEISEKSEIFDDQFSVERPDGSNFTLKIRSTKLEDSAMYFCASSEELTNSPLHFGNGTRLTVT.

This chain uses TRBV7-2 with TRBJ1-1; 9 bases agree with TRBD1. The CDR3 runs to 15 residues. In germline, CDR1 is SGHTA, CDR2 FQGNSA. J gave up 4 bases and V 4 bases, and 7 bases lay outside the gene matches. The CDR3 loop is CASSSFGTGSTEAFF. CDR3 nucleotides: TGTGCCAGCAGCTCCTTCGGGACAGGGAGCACTGAAGCTTTCTTT.

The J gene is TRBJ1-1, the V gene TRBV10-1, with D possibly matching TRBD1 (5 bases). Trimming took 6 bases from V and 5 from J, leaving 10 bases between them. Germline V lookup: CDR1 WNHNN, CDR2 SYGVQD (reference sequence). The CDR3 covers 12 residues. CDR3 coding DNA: TGCGCCAGCAGCCAGGGATTTACTGAAGCTTTCTTT. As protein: CASSQGFTEAFF.

The CDR3 nucleotides are TGCGCCAGCAGCTTGGAGGACAGGGGGAATCACGAGCAGTACTTC. Protein product: CASSLEDRGNHEQYF. This chain uses TRBV5-1 with TRBJ2-7; 10 bases are a match to TRBD1. The junction had 5 bases not matched to a gene; V was cut back by 0 bases and J by 5 bases. Germline CDR1 SGHRS, CDR2 YFSETQ. The CDR3 contains 15 residues. Full variable domain (remainder filled in from reference TRBV5-1 and TRBJ2-7): KAGVTQTPRYLIKTRGQQVTLSCSPISGHRSVSWYQQTPGQGLQFLFEYFSETQRNKGNFPGRFSGRQFSNSRSEMNVSTLELGDSALYLCASSLEDRGNHEQYFGPGTRLTVT.

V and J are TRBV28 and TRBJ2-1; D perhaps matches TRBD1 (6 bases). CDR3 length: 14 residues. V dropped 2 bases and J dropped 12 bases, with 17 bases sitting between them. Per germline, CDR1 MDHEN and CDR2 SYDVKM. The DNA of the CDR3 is TGTGCCAGCAGTTTACCCCGGACAGAACTGGCGCAGTTCTTC. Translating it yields CASSLPRTELAQFF.

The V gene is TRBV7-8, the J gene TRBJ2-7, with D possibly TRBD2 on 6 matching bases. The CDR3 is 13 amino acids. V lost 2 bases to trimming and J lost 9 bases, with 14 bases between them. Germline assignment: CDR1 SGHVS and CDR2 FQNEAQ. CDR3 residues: CASSLHRLEGQYF. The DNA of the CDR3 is TGTGCCAGCAGCTTACACCGACTAGAGGGGCAGTACTTC.

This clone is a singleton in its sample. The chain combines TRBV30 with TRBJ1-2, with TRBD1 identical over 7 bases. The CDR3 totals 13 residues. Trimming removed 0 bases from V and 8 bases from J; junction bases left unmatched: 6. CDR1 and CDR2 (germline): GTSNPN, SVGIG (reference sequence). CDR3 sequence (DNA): TGTGCCTGGAGTGTAGGGGGCGGTGAGGGCTACACCTTC. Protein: CAWSVGGGEGYTF.

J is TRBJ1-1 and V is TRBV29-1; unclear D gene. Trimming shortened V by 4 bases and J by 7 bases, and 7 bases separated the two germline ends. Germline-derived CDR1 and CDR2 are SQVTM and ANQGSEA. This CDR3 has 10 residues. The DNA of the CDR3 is TGCAGCGTTGCAGGCTTTGAAGCTTTCTTT. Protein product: CSVAGFEAFF.

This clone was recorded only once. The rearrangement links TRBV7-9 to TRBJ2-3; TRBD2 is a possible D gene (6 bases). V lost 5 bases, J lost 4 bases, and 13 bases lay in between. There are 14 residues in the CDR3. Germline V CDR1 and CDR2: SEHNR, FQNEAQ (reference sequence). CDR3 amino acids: CASSPGTGADTQYF. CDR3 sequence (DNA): TGTGCCAGCAGCCCAGGGACGGGGGCAGATACGCAGTATTTT.

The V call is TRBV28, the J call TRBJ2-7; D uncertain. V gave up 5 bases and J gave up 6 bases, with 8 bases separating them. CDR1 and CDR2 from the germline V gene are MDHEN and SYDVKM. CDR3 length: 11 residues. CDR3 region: CASSHSFEQYF. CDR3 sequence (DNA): TGTGCCAGCAGTCACAGCTTCGAGCAGTACTTC.